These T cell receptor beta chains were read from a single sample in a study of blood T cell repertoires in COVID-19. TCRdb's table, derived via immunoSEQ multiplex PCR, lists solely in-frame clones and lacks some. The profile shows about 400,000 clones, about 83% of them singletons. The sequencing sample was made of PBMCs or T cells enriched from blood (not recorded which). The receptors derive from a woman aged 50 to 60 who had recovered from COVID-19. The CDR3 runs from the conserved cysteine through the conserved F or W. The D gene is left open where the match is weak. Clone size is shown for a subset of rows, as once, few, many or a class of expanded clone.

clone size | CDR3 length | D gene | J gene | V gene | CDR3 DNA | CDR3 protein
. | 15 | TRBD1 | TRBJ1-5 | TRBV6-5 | TGTGCCAGCAGTTCTCCGGACAGGGATGGTCAGCCCCAGCATTTT | CASSSPDRDGQPQHF
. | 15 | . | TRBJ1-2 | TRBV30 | TGTGCCTGGACCGGGGCGGGGGGATATAACTATGGCTACACCTTC | CAWTGAGGYNYGYTF
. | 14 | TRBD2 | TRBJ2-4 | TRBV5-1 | TGCGCCAGCAGCTCTAGCGGGGACAAAAACATTCAGTACTTC | CASSSSGDKNIQYF
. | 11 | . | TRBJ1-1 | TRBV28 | TGTGCCAGCAGTTTAACAGGTTTGGCTTTCTTT | CASSLTGLAFF
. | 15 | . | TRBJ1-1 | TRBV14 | TGTGCCAGCAGCCAAGATCAACTGTGGGGGGCTGAAGCTTTCTTT | CASSQDQLWGAEAFF
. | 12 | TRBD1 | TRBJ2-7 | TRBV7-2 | TGTGCCAGCAATCAGGGGGCACACGAGCAGTACTTC | CASNQGAHEQYF
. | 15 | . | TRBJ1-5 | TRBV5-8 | TGTGCCAGCAGCTTGGGGACGGGAGGGAATCAGCCCCAGCATTTT | CASSLGTGGNQPQHF
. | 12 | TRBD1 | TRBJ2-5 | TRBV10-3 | TGTGCCACACAGGGGGGTGAAGAGACCCAGTACTTC | CATQGGEETQYF
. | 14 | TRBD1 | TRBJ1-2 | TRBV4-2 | TGTGCCAGCAGCGAGGGGACAGTTATCTATGGCTACACCTTC | CASSEGTVIYGYTF
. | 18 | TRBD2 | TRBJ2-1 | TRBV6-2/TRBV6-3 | TGTGCCAGCAGTTACTCCCCCCCAGCGGGGGGCGTGTACAATGAGCAGTTCTTC | CASSYSPPAGGVYNEQFF
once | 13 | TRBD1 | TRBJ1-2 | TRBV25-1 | TGTGCCAGCAGTTCGGACAGGGTCTATGGCTACACCTTC | CASSSDRVYGYTF
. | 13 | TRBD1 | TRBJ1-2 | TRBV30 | TGTGCCGGAGAGGGACAGGGGGCTGATGGCTACACCTTC | CAGEGQGADGYTF
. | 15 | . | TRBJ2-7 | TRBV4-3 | TGCGCCAGCAGCCAAGATCGCCACAGCTTCTACGAGCAGTACTTC | CASSQDRHSFYEQYF
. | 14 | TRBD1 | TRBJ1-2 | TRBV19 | TGTGCCAGTAGGTTCCAGGACAGGGGGCTCGGCTACACCTTC | CASRFQDRGLGYTF
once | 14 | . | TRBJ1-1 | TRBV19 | TGTGCCAGTAGTATGGGCACGGTGAACACTGAAGCTTTCTTT | CASSMGTVNTEAFF
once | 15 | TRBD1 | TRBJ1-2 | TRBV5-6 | TGTGCCAGCAGCCCTCTCGACAGGGCTAACTATGGCTACACCTTC | CASSPLDRANYGYTF
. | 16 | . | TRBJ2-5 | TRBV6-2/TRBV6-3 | TGTGCCAGCAGCCAACACAAAAACTCTCTAGGAGAGACCCAGTACTTC | CASSQHKNSLGETQYF
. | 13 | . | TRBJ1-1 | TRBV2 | TGTGCCAGCAGCGCCAGCGGACAGATTGAAGCTTTCTTT | CASSASGQIEAFF
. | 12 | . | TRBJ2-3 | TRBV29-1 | TGCAGCGGAGGACTAAGCACAGATACGCAGTATTTT | CSGGLSTDTQYF
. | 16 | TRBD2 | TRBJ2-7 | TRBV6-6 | TGTGCCAGCAGTGGGTTTGGGGCGGGGGACTCCTACGAGCAGTACTTC | CASSGFGAGDSYEQYF
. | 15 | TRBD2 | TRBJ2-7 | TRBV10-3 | TGTGCCATCAGTGAGGGGTTAGCGGGGAATTACGAGCAGTACTTC | CAISEGLAGNYEQYF
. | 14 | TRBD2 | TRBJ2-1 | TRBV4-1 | TGCGCCAGCAGCCAATTTCTAGCGGGGGTGCTGCAGTTCTTC | CASSQFLAGVLQFF